One sample yielded the 21 T cell receptor beta chains listed below, sequenced in a study of OX40 agonist ivuxolimab in advanced cancers. The method was immunoSEQ multiplex PCR; TCRdb's version includes in-frame clones alone and lacks a portion of them. The sample lists about 78,000 clones, 84% occurring once. The input for sequencing was CD4+ or CD8+ T cells sorted from blood, taken in a trial of the OX40 agonist ivuxolimab. The receptor set was obtained from an adult with an advanced solid tumor such as melanoma, head and neck, liver or kidney cancer.

V and J are TRBV28 and TRBJ1-1; D is unclear. The V end lost 7 bases, the J end lost 0 bases, and 18 bases lay between the germline ends. The CDR3 contains 16 residues. The germline V gene has CDR1 MDHEN and CDR2 SYDVKM. CDR3 in amino acids: CASTDPGVRMNTEAFF. The CDR3 nucleotides are TGTGCCAGCACCGACCCGGGAGTCAGGATGAACACTGAAGCTTTCTTT.

The chain employs TRBV7-2 and TRBJ1-1, with D possibly matching TRBD1 (5 bases). Trimming removed 1 base at V and 12 bases at J, with 12 bases between. Germline CDR1 SGHTA, CDR2 FQGNSA. The CDR3 spans 12 residues. The CDR3 sequence: CASSLVGGRTFF. DNA of the CDR3: TGTGCCAGCAGCTTAGTTGGGGGAAGGACTTTCTTT.

This clone was seen a single time. The chain has TRBV7-8 and TRBJ2-7; TRBD2 agrees at 11 bases. The CDR3 is 18 residues long. Germline CDR1 reads SGHVS; CDR2 reads FQNEAQ. V dropped 4 bases and J dropped 4; count of bases not matched to a gene: 15. CDR3 DNA sequence: TGTGCCAGCAGCTATACATCCGGAGGTACTAGCGGGAGTTACGAGCAGTACGTC. This codes for CASSYTSGGTSGSYEQYV.

This clone was seen a handful of times. The chain is built from TRBV7-9 and TRBJ2-1; 15 bases agree with TRBD2. The CDR3 loop spans 16 amino acids. After removal of 5 bases from V and 7 bases from J, the junction contained 6 bases not matched to a gene. In germline, CDR1 is SEHNR, CDR2 FQNEAQ (reference sequence). Here the CDR3 reads CASSLWTSGRGNEQFF. Here the CDR3 DNA reads TGTGCCAGCAGCCTTTGGACTAGCGGGAGGGGGAATGAGCAGTTCTTC.

This clone was seen just once. V is TRBV15 and J is TRBJ2-5, with 8 bases identical to TRBD2. J gave up 7 bases and V 0 bases, and 13 bases lay outside the gene matches. CDR1 and CDR2 from the germline V gene are LNHNV and YYDKDF (reference sequence). This CDR3 contains 17 residues. CDR3 protein: CATSREIPGGTSGTQYF. The CDR3 nucleotides are TGTGCCACCAGCAGAGAAATCCCGGGGGGGACCAGTGGGACCCAGTACTTC.

The V and J genes are TRBV29-1 and TRBJ2-3; D is possibly TRBD2 (5 bases). The germline V gene has CDR1 SQVTM and CDR2 ANQGSEA. The CDR3 is 16 residues long. With 4 bases removed from V and 2 bases from J, the gap between germline ends came to 19 bases. CDR3 region: CSVGKRRFTTTDTQYF. The CDR3, as DNA: TGCAGCGTTGGCAAACGGAGGTTTACTACCACAGATACGCAGTATTTT.

The rearrangement uses TRBV2 and TRBJ1-5; D unclear. V shed 8 bases and J shed 2 bases, with 10 bases lying between them. Germline lookup yields CDR1 SNHLY and CDR2 FYNNEI. The CDR3 is 13 residues long. CDR3 in amino acids: CASRPRGNQPQHF. The CDR3 DNA sequence: TGTGCCAGCCGACCCCGGGGCAATCAGCCCCAGCATTTT. Full variable domain (outside the CDR3, taken from reference TRBV2 and TRBJ1-5): EPEVTQTPSHQVTQMGQEVILRCVPISNHLYFYWYRQILGQKVEFLVSFYNNEISEKSEIFDDQFSVERPDGSNFTLKIRSTKLEDSAMYFCASRPRGNQPQHFGDGTRLSIL.

The J gene is TRBJ1-5, the V gene TRBV28; no reliable D call. CDR3 length: 13 residues. V lost 6 bases and J lost 6, with 12 bases in between. Germline CDR1 reads MDHEN; CDR2 reads SYDVKM. The CDR3 protein is CASSWTLAQPQHF. The CDR3 DNA is TGTGCCAGCAGCTGGACTCTAGCTCAGCCCCAGCATTTT. The whole variable domain, filled in from reference TRBV28 and TRBJ1-5, reads DVKVTQSSRYLVKRTGEKVFLECVQDMDHENMFWYRQDPGLGLRLIYFSYDVKMKEKGDIPEGYSVSREKKERFSLILESASTNQTSMYLCASSWTLAQPQHFGDGTRLSIL.

The CDR3 loop is CASSPQYGGYNEQFF. DNA for the CDR3: TGTGCCAGCAGCCCCCAATACGGGGGTTACAATGAGCAGTTCTTC. The rearrangement links TRBV7-7 to TRBJ2-1; D possibly corresponds to TRBD2 (6 bases). The V gene lost 5 bases and the J gene lost 4 bases, with 15 bases spanning the gap. The CDR3 consists of 15 residues. Germline V gene sequence: CDR1 SSHAT, CDR2 FNYEAQ (reference sequence).

V and J are TRBV7-2 and TRBJ2-5; 11 positions agree with TRBD2. The CDR3 runs 17 residues. After removal of 5 bases from V and 5 bases from J, the junction contained 13 bases not matched to a gene. From germline, CDR1 is SGHTA and CDR2 FQGNSA. In nucleotides, the CDR3 is TGTGCCAGCAGCCCTCAGAGTAGCGGGGGGGCCTGGGAGACCCAGTACTTC. It is translated as CASSPQSSGGAWETQYF.

The sample holds one count of this clone. This chain uses TRBV30 with TRBJ1-6; 8 nucleotides agree with TRBD1. CDR3 length equals 16 residues. From germline, CDR1 is GTSNPN and CDR2 SVGIG (reference sequence). The ends lost 0 bases at V and 10 bases at J; junction bases unmatched: 11. CDR3 sequence: CAWSVLPGGERSPLHF. CDR3 nucleotide sequence: TGTGCCTGGAGTGTCCTTCCAGGGGGCGAGCGGTCACCCCTCCACTTT.

The chain couples TRBV6-5 to TRBJ1-2, with 10 bases identical to TRBD1. Germline assignment: CDR1 MNHEY and CDR2 SVGAGI. J was trimmed by 7 bases and V by 8 bases; bases with no gene match: 7. CDR3 length equals 13 residues. The CDR3 loop is CASGRGDRGGYTF. In DNA form, the CDR3 reads TGTGCCAGCGGCCGAGGGGACAGGGGTGGCTACACCTTC.

The CDR3 DNA is TGTGCCAGCAGGCGCCGGGACTCTACGCAGTATTTT. Translation gives CASRRRDSTQYF. The chain combines TRBV6-5 with TRBJ2-3; D is perhaps TRBD2 (6 bases). The germline gives CDR1 MNHEY, CDR2 SVGAGI. The CDR3 runs 12 residues. With 6 bases removed from V and 8 bases from J, the gap between germline ends came to 12 bases.

This clone was counted between two and nine times. The genes are TRBV27 and TRBJ1-5; no firm D call. CDR3 length equals 16 residues. The V gene lost 3 bases and the J gene lost 2 bases, with 14 bases spanning the gap. The germline CDR1 and CDR2 sequences are MNHEY and SMNVEV (reference sequence). In DNA, the CDR3 is TGTGCCAGCAGTTTGGGTGGCAGCCTGGGCAATCAGCCCCAGCATTTT. Its translation: CASSLGGSLGNQPQHF.

As regards this clone: No DNA is shown, since the ends of the CDR3 on it are uncertain; the CDR3 is the one TCRdb lists. The chain is built from TRBV5-6 and TRBJ1-1. A total of 13 residues make up the CDR3, ends included. Germline-derived CDR1 and CDR2 are SGHDT and YYEEEE. The CDR3 sequence is CASSFLRATEAFF.

As DNA, the CDR3 is TGTGCCAGCAGCTTAAGAGAAATAGAAGCTTTCTTT. Residues: CASSLREIEAFF. V is TRBV7-9 and J is TRBJ1-1; unclear D gene. The CDR3 is 12 residues long. Deletions cut 2 bases from V and 8 bases from J, with 9 bases between. The germline gives CDR1 SEHNR, CDR2 FQNEAQ (reference sequence).

This sequence joins TRBV5-4 and TRBJ2-5, with TRBD1 matching 7 bases. Germline V gene lookup returns CDR1 SGHNT and CDR2 YYREEE (reference sequence). This CDR3 is 15 amino acids long. The ends lost 1 base at V and 2 bases at J; junction bases unmatched: 5. In DNA form, the CDR3 reads TGTGCCAGCAGCTTGAGCCTGGACAGGCAAGAGACCCAGTACTTC. Translating it yields CASSLSLDRQETQYF.

This clone was found once. The chain carries TRBV5-5 and TRBJ1-5, with D possibly being TRBD1 (5 bases). Germline CDR1 is SGHKS and CDR2 is YYEKEE (reference sequence). Between the trimmed V and J ends, which lost 4 bases and 3 bases, there was a span of 17 bases. There are 16 residues in the CDR3. CDR3 protein: CASSQILGHSNQPQHF. CDR3 nucleotide sequence: TGTGCCAGCAGCCAAATCCTCGGACACTCCAATCAGCCCCAGCATTTT.

DNA of the CDR3: TGTGCCAGCAGCCTAACTGGAGGAGACTATGGCTACACCTTC. It encodes CASSLTGGDYGYTF. This chain connects TRBV11-3 to TRBJ1-2; the D is unclear. This CDR3 spans 14 amino acids. V dropped 5 bases and J dropped 3 bases, with 13 bases sitting between them. Germline CDR1 SGHNT, CDR2 YENEEA. The full variable domain, its missing parts supplied by reference TRBV11-3 and TRBJ1-2, is EAGVVQSPRYKIIEKKQPVAFWCNPISGHNTLYWYLQNLGQGPELLIRYENEEAVDDSQLPKDRFSAERLKGVDSTLKIQPAELGDSAVYLCASSLTGGDYGYTFGSGTRLTVV.

This chain uses TRBV18 with TRBJ2-3; D perhaps matches TRBD2 (6 bases). The V gene's germline CDR1 is KGHSH and CDR2 LQKENI. This CDR3 region has 17 residues. Trimming pared 4 bases from V and 1 base from J, leaving 18 bases between. CDR3 in DNA: TGTGCCAGCTCACGGGAGGCCGGCTCACACCGCACAGATACGCAGTATTTT. It codes for CASSREAGSHRTDTQYF.

This rearrangement joins TRBV2 to TRBJ1-2; TRBD1 matches 10 bases. Per germline, CDR1 SNHLY and CDR2 FYNNEI. Losses at the gene ends were 6 bases for V and 1 base for J; bases not matched to a gene: 8. The CDR3 spans 16 residues. CDR3 sequence: CASSPLGDRGNYGYTF. The CDR3 nucleotides read TGTGCCAGCAGCCCATTAGGGGACAGGGGTAACTATGGCTACACCTTC.